Below, 8 T cell receptor beta chains from the same sample are listed, as sequenced in a study of CD8 T cells in ankylosing spondylitis listed by TCRdb under 2017. Library prep was done by 5' RACE. Sequenced on an Illumina HiSeq 2500. In-frame beta chains were kept once TCRdb had trimmed the public reads at Q25 with fastp and called clones with MiXCR. All rows with the same CDR3 protein become a single entry with the most common DNA and genes. Present in this sample are about 360,000 distinct CDR3 sequences, about 15% of which were seen just once. 0.95% to 1.4% of the sample lies in the top ten. Specimen: blood, either unsorted or a sorted T cell fraction (not recorded which). These receptors were collected from a male donor with ankylosing spondylitis or in good health (not recorded which).

The chain carries TRBV5-1 and TRBJ1-1, with 12 bases that match TRBD1. CDR3 size: 16 residues. V dropped 4 bases and J dropped 10; count of bases not matched to a gene: 14. Germline V gene lookup returns CDR1 SGHRS and CDR2 YFSETQ. DNA for the CDR3: TGCGCCAGCAGCCTAGATACGGGACAGGGGGCAGAAGGAGCTTTCTTT. Protein product: CASSLDTGQGAEGAFF.

V usage is TRBV6-1 and J usage is TRBJ2-7, with D unresolved. This CDR3 has 15 amino acids. V was shortened by 6 bases and J by 0 bases, with 15 bases between the two germline ends. Germline assignment: CDR1 MNHNS and CDR2 SASEGT. In DNA form, the CDR3 reads TGTGCCAGCAGCCGAGACGGAAAGAGCTCCTACGAGCAGTACTTC. This encodes CASSRDGKSSYEQYF.

This rearrangement joins TRBV27 to TRBJ1-2; the D is unclear. The CDR3 runs 14 residues. V dropped 3 bases and J dropped 3 bases, with 11 bases sitting between them. In germline, CDR1 is MNHEY, CDR2 SMNVEV (reference sequence). The CDR3 spells CASSFTRSDYGYTF. CDR3 nucleotide sequence: TGTGCCAGCAGTTTTACGCGGTCCGACTATGGCTACACCTTC.

The sample holds a few counts of this clonotype. This chain uses TRBV20-1 with TRBJ1-4; unclear D gene. The CDR3 contains 13 residues. The germline V gene encodes CDR1 DFQATT and CDR2 SNEGSKA (reference sequence). V was trimmed by 5 bases and J by 4 bases, leaving 11 bases between them. The CDR3 is CSAGRTINEKLFF. The CDR3 DNA sequence: TGCAGTGCTGGACGGACTATTAATGAAAAACTGTTTTTT.

This clonotype was seen many times. The CDR3 DNA reads as TGTGCCAGCAGTTTTACGGGGGGGAACACTGAAGCTTTCTTT. Translated, it gives CASSFTGGNTEAFF. The V call is TRBV12-3 or TRBV12-4, the J call TRBJ1-1; TRBD1 might be the D (5 bases). The CDR3 is 14 residues long. Trimming stripped 3 bases from V and 1 base from J, with 9 bases between.

V usage is TRBV4-1 and J usage is TRBJ2-7; TRBD1 matches 8 bases. Germline lookup yields CDR1 MGHRA and CDR2 YSYEKL. V dropped 10 bases and J dropped 2; count of bases not matched to a gene: 10. This CDR3 is 14 amino acids long. Written as DNA, the CDR3 is TGCGCCACCTCCCCAGGACAGGGACCCTACGAGCAGTACTTC. Translating gives CATSPGQGPYEQYF.

This clonotype showed up many times. This chain joins TRBV20-1 and TRBJ2-5; D tentatively reads TRBD1 or TRBD2 (5 bases each). The germline CDR1 and CDR2 sequences are DFQATT and SNEGSKA (reference sequence). Between the trimmed V and J ends, which lost 0 bases and 3 bases, there was a span of 17 bases. The CDR3 spans 16 residues. The CDR3: CSAREPGTGREETQYF. The CDR3 DNA sequence: TGCAGTGCTAGAGAACCCGGGACGGGACGGGAAGAGACCCAGTACTTC.

This clonotype turned up a few times. The chain uses TRBV12-3 or TRBV12-4 and TRBJ2-5; 10 nucleotides line up with TRBD1. The V segment lost 6 bases and the J segment 8 bases; nucleotides outside the gene matches: 12. The CDR3 consists of 15 residues. The CDR3 sequence: CASRPRTGGRQTQYF. In nucleotides, the CDR3 is TGTGCCAGCAGACCTAGGACAGGGGGACGTCAAACCCAGTACTTC.